This T cell receptor (beta chain) was obtained from a study of cytomegalovirus exposure and HLA in healthy donors. Study findings and constraints: Some public TCRs appeared in many individuals, while most sequences were rare.

The germline CDR1 and CDR2 sequences are SGHRS and YFSETQ. Trimming removed 0 bases from V and 2 bases from J, with 7 bases in between. The CDR3 has 14 residues. Notes on this clone: What it binds is not known.

Vbeta (60) and Jbeta (13) primers were used in the PCR. The authors' processing: As a later analysis found, there were tens of millions of unique TCR beta chains, of which around 9.9 million were shared. Method: immunoSEQ multiplex PCR; TCRdb's copy keeps in-frame clones and lacks some. Clone size and V and J calls were adopted from that table, with D and trimming inferred from the DNA. The profile shows around 160,000 clones, just over 70% of them singletons. The J gene is TRBJ2-3, the V gene TRBV5-1; D remains ambiguous. This TCR was sampled from a man younger than 30 in good health and CMV-seropositive. Input material: PBMCs. The CDR3 DNA reads TGCGCCAGCAGCTTGGGGCCAGACACAGATACGCAGTATTTT. Encoded protein: CASSLGPDTDTQYF.